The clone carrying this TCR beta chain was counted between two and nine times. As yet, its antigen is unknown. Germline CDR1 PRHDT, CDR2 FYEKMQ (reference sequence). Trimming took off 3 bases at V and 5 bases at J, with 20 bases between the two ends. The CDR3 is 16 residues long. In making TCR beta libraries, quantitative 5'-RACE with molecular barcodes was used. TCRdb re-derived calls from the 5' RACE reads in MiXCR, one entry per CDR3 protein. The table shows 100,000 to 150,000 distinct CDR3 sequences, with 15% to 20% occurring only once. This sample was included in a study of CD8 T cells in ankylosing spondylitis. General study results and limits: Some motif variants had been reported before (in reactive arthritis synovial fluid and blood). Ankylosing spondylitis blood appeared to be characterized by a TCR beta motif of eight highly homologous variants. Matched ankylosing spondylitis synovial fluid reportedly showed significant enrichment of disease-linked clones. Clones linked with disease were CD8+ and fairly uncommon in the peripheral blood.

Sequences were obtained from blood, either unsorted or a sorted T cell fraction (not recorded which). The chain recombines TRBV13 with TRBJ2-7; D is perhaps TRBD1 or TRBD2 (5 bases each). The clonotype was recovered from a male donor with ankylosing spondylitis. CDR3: CASSLIGAGDLNEQYF. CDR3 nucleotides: TGTGCCAGCAGCTTGATTGGTGCTGGGGACCTCAACGAGCAGTACTTC.